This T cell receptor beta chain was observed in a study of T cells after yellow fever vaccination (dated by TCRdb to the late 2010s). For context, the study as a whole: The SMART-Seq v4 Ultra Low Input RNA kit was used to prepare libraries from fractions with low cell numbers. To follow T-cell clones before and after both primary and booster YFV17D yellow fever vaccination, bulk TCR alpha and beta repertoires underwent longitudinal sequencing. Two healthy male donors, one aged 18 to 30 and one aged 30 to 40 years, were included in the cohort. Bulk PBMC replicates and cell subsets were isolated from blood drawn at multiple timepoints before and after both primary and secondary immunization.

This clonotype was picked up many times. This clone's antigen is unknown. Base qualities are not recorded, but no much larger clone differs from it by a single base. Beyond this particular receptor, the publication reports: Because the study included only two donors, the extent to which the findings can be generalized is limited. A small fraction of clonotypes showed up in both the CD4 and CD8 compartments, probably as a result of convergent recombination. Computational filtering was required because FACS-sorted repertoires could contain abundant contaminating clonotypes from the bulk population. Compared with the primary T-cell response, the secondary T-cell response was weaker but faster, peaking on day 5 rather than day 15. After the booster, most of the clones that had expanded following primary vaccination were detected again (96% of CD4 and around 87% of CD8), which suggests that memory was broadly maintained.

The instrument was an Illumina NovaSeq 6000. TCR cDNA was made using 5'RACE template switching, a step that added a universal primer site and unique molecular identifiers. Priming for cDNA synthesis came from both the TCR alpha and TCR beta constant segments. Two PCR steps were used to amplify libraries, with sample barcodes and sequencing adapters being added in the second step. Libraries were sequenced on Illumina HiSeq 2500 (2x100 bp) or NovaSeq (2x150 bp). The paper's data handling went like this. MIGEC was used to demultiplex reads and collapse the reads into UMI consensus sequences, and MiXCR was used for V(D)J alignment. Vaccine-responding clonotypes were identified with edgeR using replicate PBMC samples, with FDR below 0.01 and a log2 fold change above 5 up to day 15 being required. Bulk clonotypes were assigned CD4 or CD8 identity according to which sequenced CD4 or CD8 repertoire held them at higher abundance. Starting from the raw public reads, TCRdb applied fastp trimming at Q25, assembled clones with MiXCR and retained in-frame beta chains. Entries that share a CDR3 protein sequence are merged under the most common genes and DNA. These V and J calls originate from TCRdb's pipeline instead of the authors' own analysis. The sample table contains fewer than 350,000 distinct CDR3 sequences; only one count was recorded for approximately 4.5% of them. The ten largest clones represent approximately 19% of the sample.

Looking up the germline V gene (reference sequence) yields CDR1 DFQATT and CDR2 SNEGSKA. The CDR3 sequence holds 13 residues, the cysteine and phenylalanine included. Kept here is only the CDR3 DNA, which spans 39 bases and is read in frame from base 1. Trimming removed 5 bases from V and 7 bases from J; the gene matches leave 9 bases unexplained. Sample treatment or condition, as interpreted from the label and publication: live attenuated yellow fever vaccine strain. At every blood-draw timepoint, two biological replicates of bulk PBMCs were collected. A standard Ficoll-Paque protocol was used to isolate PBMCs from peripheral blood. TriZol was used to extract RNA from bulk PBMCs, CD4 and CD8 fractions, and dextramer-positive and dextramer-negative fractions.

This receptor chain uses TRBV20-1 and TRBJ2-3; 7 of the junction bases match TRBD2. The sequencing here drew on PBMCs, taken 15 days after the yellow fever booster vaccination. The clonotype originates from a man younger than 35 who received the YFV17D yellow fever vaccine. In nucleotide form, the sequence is TGCAGTGCTGACGGAATGACTAGCCATACGCAGTATTTT. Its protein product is CSADGMTSHTQYF.